There are a few counts of the clone carrying this TCR beta chain. Antigen: not known. Patients selected for sequencing had displayed CD8+CD57+ cell expansion by flow cytometry. This entry comes from a study of CD8+CD57+ T cells in acquired aplastic anemia. Overall study findings and caveats: The number of CD8+ CDR3 sequences shared by patients and controls was roughly 31.

Genomic DNA, serving as template, underwent TCR beta VDJ and CDR3 profiling. TCRdb reprocessed the reads via MiXCR and lists one record per CDR3 protein. Among 310,000 or so distinct CDR3 sequences listed, 50% to 65% were seen once. The sequenced sample was sorted CD4+, CD8+, or CD8+CD57+ T cells (not recorded which) from PBMCs. This TCR derives from a human donor with aplastic anemia.

CDR3 loop: CASGWGGHTF. The CDR3 coding sequence is TGTGCCAGTGGATGGGGGGGCCACACCTTC. The chain recombines TRBV19 with TRBJ1-2, with a possible D match to TRBD1 (6 bases). Germline V CDR1 and CDR2: LNHDA, SQIVND (reference sequence). The CDR3 is 10 amino acids. V lost 8 bases and J 12 bases, leaving 13 bases between the germline ends.